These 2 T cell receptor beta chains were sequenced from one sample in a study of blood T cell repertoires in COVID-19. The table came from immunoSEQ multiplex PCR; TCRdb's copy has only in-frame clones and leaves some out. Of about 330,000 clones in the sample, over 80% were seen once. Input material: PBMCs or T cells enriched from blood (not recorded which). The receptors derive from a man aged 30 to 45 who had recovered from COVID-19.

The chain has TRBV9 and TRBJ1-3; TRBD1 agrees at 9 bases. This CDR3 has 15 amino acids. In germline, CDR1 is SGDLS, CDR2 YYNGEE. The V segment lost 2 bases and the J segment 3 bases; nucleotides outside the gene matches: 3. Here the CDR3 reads CASSVGTGSGNTIYF. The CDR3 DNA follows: TGTGCCAGCAGCGTTGGGACAGGGAGTGGAAACACCATATATTTT.

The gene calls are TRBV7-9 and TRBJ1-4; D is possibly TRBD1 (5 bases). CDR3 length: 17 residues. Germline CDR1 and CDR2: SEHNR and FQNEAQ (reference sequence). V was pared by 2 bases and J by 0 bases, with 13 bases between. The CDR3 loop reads CASSLRAGHATNEKLFF. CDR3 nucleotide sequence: TGTGCCAGCAGCTTAAGGGCAGGACACGCAACTAATGAAAAACTGTTTTTT. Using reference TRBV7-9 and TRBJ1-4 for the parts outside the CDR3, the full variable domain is DTGVSQNPRHKITKRGQNVTFRCDPISEHNRLYWYRQTLGQGPEFLTYFQNEAQLEKSRLLSDRFSAERPKGSFSTLEIQRTEQGDSAMYLCASSLRAGHATNEKLFFGSGTQLSVL.